This is a list of T cell receptor beta chains from one sample in a study of T-cell memory formation after mild COVID-19. In TCRdb, the 5' RACE reads were re-called with MiXCR into one record per CDR3 protein. The sample consists of roughly 510,000 distinct CDR3 sequences, around 16% of them appearing once. The sample consisted of PBMCs or a T cell subset sorted from them (not recorded which). The receptors originated from an adult woman who had mild COVID-19 (a few samples of this study predate the infection). Cell type and time point are not known. The conserved cysteine and the conserved F or W are not part of the CDR3 here.

v_call	cdr3_length	j_call	cdr3_aa
TRBV9	13	TRBJ2-1	ASSVGEEAGGRQF
TRBV3-1	14	TRBJ2-1	ASSQDHGGSYNEQF
TRBV7-9	14	TRBJ1-1	ASSLVVAGGDTEAF
TRBV7-9	12	TRBJ2-7	ASSSTRGIYEQY
TRBV13	13	TRBJ2-5	ASSSRGGLQETQY
TRBV6-1	16	TRBJ2-1	ASSSLAGGPSSYNEQF
TRBV29-1	12	TRBJ2-3	SVKSGGSTDTQY
TRBV6-6	13	TRBJ2-2	ASSYSAGGTGELF
TRBV5-1	14	TRBJ2-3	ASSIAPGLAQHTQY
TRBV7-2	13	TRBJ2-7	ASSLALGRANEQY
TRBV12-3/TRBV12-4	11	TRBJ1-2	ASSLRATYGYT
TRBV7-3	13	TRBJ1-4	ASSLGQVHNEKLF
TRBV7-2	15	TRBJ2-6	ASSPDRGQPGANVLT
TRBV15	12	TRBJ1-5	ATRSGGPNQPQH
TRBV12-3/TRBV12-4	12	TRBJ2-1	ASRGSPFYNEQF
TRBV5-1	13	TRBJ2-1	ASSSGSPPGNEQF
TRBV9	14	TRBJ2-3	ASSVVPDRGTDTQY
TRBV18	11	TRBJ2-3	ASSPNRLDTQY
TRBV13	12	TRBJ1-4	ASSTRTGVEKLF
TRBV20-1	13	TRBJ2-7	SARVGSGRPYEQY
TRBV5-1	13	TRBJ2-2	ASSRGITNTGELF
TRBV11-2	13	TRBJ2-3	ASSLVGNLRDTQY
TRBV7-9	10	TRBJ2-3	ASRGSTDTQY
TRBV18	11	TRBJ1-4	ASSPIVREKLF
TRBV2	13	TRBJ2-1	ASTLGGSPYNEQF
TRBV20-1	11	TRBJ2-1	SAPGLAGEEQF
TRBV12-3/TRBV12-4	12	TRBJ2-7	ASSFYRSSYEQY
TRBV12-3/TRBV12-4	19	TRBJ2-7	ASSLSRAGQGPTSGGYEQY
TRBV5-5	13	TRBJ1-1	ASSSLQGGGTEAF
TRBV11-1	12	TRBJ2-7	ASSYGLGFDEQY
TRBV7-2	10	TRBJ2-1	ASSLHTSEQF
TRBV12-3/TRBV12-4	14	TRBJ2-2	ASTHAGQPNTGELF
TRBV5-1	12	TRBJ2-1	ASRTLAGDNEQF
TRBV4-1	17	TRBJ2-3	ASSRLGTSGGARTDTQY
TRBV5-1	14	TRBJ1-6	ASSERERGVNSPLH
TRBV7-2	12	TRBJ2-1	ASSFNPPSGEQF
TRBV7-2	11	TRBJ2-7	ASSLGSSLEQY
TRBV5-1	14	TRBJ2-3	ASSWETGGHGDTQY
TRBV5-1	12	TRBJ2-7	ASSWAGTGLEQY
TRBV6-5	15	TRBJ1-3	ASSYSMGGSSGNTIY
TRBV20-1	13	TRBJ2-7	SAPRAGGSSYEQY
TRBV5-1	14	TRBJ2-7	ASSAGTGREAYEQY
TRBV27	12	TRBJ2-7	ASSLSPLYYEQY
TRBV12-3/TRBV12-4	14	TRBJ2-5	ASSGTSGRAGETQY
TRBV19	12	TRBJ1-5	ASNPDSSNQPQH
TRBV5-1	17	TRBJ2-1	ASSARRFLAESSYNEQF
TRBV7-9	12	TRBJ1-1	ASSPTFPNTEAF
TRBV4-3	13	TRBJ2-3	ASSPKLGAGDTQY
TRBV7-3	13	TRBJ2-1	ASSSSSGSYNEQF
TRBV7-3	16	TRBJ2-2	ASSLLSMGREDTGELF
TRBV24-1	12	TRBJ2-2	AASGTENTGELF
TRBV7-2	10	TRBJ2-5	ASSYEREPQY
TRBV9	13	TRBJ2-7	ASSSSGTGFNEQY
TRBV27	14	TRBJ2-7	ASKLYTRSLPYEQY
TRBV24-1	13	TRBJ2-2	ATCPAGSNTGELF
TRBV12-3/TRBV12-4	12	TRBJ1-5	ASSSGQGGQPQH
TRBV9	14	TRBJ1-2	ASSVAGDGAYYGYT
TRBV19	13	TRBJ2-1	ASSMSRRAYNEQF
TRBV15	11	TRBJ2-6	ATSGAGANVLT
TRBV7-9	16	TRBJ1-1	ASSLGGQGAPSVGEAF